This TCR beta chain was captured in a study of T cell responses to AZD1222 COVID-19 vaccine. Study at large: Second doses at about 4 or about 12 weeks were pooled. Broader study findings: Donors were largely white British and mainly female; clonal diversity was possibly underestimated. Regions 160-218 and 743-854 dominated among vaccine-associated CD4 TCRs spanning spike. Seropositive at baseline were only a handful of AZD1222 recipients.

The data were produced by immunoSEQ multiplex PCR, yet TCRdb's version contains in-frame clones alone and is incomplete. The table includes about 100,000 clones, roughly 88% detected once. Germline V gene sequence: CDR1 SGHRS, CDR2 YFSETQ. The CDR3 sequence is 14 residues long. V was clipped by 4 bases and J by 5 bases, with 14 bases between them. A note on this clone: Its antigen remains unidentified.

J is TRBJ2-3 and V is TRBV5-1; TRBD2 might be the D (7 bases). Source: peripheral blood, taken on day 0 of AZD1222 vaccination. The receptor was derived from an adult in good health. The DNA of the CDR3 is TGCGCCAGCAGCCCCGGGGGGCCCGAAGATACGCAGTATTTT. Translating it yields CASSPGGPEDTQYF.